This entry features one TCR beta chain sequence. Germline and junction disagree at one end, which may indicate a read error. This sample was included in a study of T-cell memory formation after mild COVID-19. CDR1 and CDR2 (germline): SGHTA, FQGTGA. The CDR3 sequence is 15 residues long. TCRdb re-derived calls from the 5' RACE reads in MiXCR, one entry per CDR3 protein. The sample includes more than 400,000 distinct CDR3 sequences, over 15% of them seen just once. The sample taken for sequencing was PBMCs or a T cell subset sorted from them (not recorded which). The TCR comes from an adult woman who had mild COVID-19 (a few samples of this study predate the infection). Cell type and time point are not known. The chain carries TRBV7-3 and TRBJ2-2, with a tentative D call TRBD2 (5 bases). CDR3 protein: CASSLTGKGTGELFF. CDR3 in DNA: TGTGCCAGCAGTTTAACCGGGAAGGGCACCGGGGAGCTGTTTTTT.